This T cell receptor beta chain derives from a study of OX40 agonist ivuxolimab in advanced cancers. The method was immunoSEQ multiplex PCR; TCRdb's version includes in-frame clones alone and lacks a portion of them. The sample lists about 50,000 clones; about nine tenths were seen once. Study-wide results and limits: Still undetermined is the antigen specificity of the expanded peripheral T cells.

CDR1 and CDR2 from the germline V gene are PRHDT and FYEKMQ (reference sequence). There are 12 residues in the CDR3. V was pared by 7 bases and J by 1 base, with 7 bases between. As for this clone: Antigen unknown.

The sequencing here drew on CD4+ or CD8+ T cells sorted from blood, taken in a trial of the OX40 agonist ivuxolimab. The chain couples TRBV13 to TRBJ1-1; D is unclear. This TCR was sampled from an adult with an advanced solid tumor such as melanoma, head and neck, liver or kidney cancer. The CDR3 spells CASTSSNTEAFF. The DNA for the CDR3 is TGTGCCAGCACCAGCTCGAACACTGAAGCTTTCTTT. Combining the CDR3 with reference TRBV13 and TRBJ1-1 gives the whole variable domain AAGVIQSPRHLIKEKRETATLKCYPIPRHDTVYWYQQGPGQDPQFLISFYEKMQSDKGSIPDRFSAQQFSDYHSELNMSSLELGDSALYFCASTSSNTEAFFGQGTRLTVV.